These 20 T cell receptor beta chains were sequenced from one sample in a study of identical twins. TCRdb fed the 5' RACE reads into MiXCR, producing one record per CDR3 protein. Seen here are approximately 630,000 distinct CDR3 sequences, roughly 6.6% observed once, and the top ten hold 1.5% to 2%. The sample was also reused in another study, on yellow fever vaccine responses in identical twins.

The sequenced sample consisted of PBMCs. These receptors were collected from a woman aged 18-29 years in good health.

The chain joins TRBV20-1 to TRBJ2-5; 8 bases fit TRBD1. With V trimmed by 0 bases and J by 4 bases, 7 bases remained unmatched. The CDR3 is 15 residues long. CDR1 is DFQATT, CDR2 SNEGSKA, per germline (reference sequence). CDR3 bases: TGCAGTGCTAGAGATGCCCTGACAGGGGTAGAGACCCAGTACTTC. Amino acids: CSARDALTGVETQYF.

A few counts support this clonotype. The CDR3 bases are TGTGCCAGCAGTTACCACGGGAGGAGGAACCAAGAGACCCAGTACTTC. This gives the protein CASSYHGRRNQETQYF. The V call is TRBV6-7, the J call TRBJ2-5, with 7 bases fitting TRBD2. TRBV6-7 counts as an open reading frame of uncertain function. Trimming took 2 bases from V and 0 from J; bases not matched to a gene: 6. The CDR3 totals 16 residues.

This chain joins TRBV7-9 and TRBJ2-1, with TRBD2 as a possible D gene (6 bases). The CDR3 covers 13 residues. Trimming cost V 5 bases and J 3 bases, with 8 bases left between them. The V gene's germline CDR1 is SEHNR and CDR2 FQNEAQ (reference sequence). The CDR3 sequence: CASSLDYYNEQFF. CDR3 nucleotide sequence: TGTGCCAGCAGCCTGGACTACTACAATGAGCAGTTCTTC.

The chain uses TRBV6-1 and TRBJ1-3; no firm D call. CDR3 size: 18 residues. Germline assignment: CDR1 MNHNS and CDR2 SASEGT. Trimming cost V 1 base and J 2 bases, with 18 bases left between them. CDR3 nucleotide sequence: TGTGCCAGCAGTGAAGTTTCGGCAACCGCCGGGACTGGAAACACCATATATTTT. Translated: CASSEVSATAGTGNTIYF.

This clonotype occurred many times. The chain links TRBV3-1 to TRBJ2-1; 7 bases map to TRBD2. The CDR3 extends over 16 amino acids. Unmatched junction bases numbered 6, after V lost 4 bases and J lost 0 bases. Germline lookup yields CDR1 LGHDT and CDR2 YNNKEL (reference sequence). The chain's CDR3 is CASSLRDYSSYNEQFF. The CDR3 region has the DNA TGTGCCAGCAGCCTTCGGGACTACAGCTCCTACAATGAGCAGTTCTTC.

The genes are TRBV2 and TRBJ2-1, with 9 positions matching TRBD2. Germline CDR1 SNHLY, CDR2 FYNNEI. This CDR3 has 13 residues. V was clipped by 2 bases and J by 13 bases; unmatched bases: 6. CDR3 nucleotide sequence: TGTGCCAGCAGTGAATCGTTTAGCGGGAGACAGTTCTTC. Residues: CASSESFSGRQFF. The variable domain in full, completed from reference TRBV2 and TRBJ2-1, reads EPEVTQTPSHQVTQMGQEVILRCVPISNHLYFYWYRQILGQKVEFLVSFYNNEISEKSEIFDDQFSVERPDGSNFTLKIRSTKLEDSAMYFCASSESFSGRQFFGPGTRLTVL.

This clonotype was seen at least ten times. The J gene is TRBJ1-4, the V gene TRBV20-1, with 7 bases matching TRBD1. V dropped 5 bases and J dropped 7; count of bases not matched to a gene: 7. The CDR3 has 13 amino acids. Germline-derived CDR1 and CDR2 are DFQATT and SNEGSKA (reference sequence). The CDR3 DNA is TGCAGTGCTCTGTTTCAGGGGGGTGAAAAACTGTTTTTT. It specifies CSALFQGGEKLFF.

The J gene is TRBJ2-7, the V gene TRBV11-3, with D tentatively TRBD1 (5 bases). This CDR3 region has 15 residues. V was trimmed by 5 bases and J by 1 base, leaving 15 bases between them. From germline, CDR1 is SGHNT and CDR2 YENEEA. The CDR3 region is CASSVRRGPSYEQYV. CDR3 DNA: TGTGCCAGCAGCGTACGTAGGGGCCCATCCTACGAGCAGTACGTC.

This clonotype has just a few counts. The V call is TRBV4-1, the J call TRBJ2-4; 10 bases agree with TRBD2. The germline V gene has CDR1 MGHRA and CDR2 YSYEKL. The CDR3 has 16 residues. J was trimmed by 8 bases and V by 0 bases; bases with no gene match: 7. The CDR3 region is CASSQDISGGFYIQYF. The CDR3 nucleotides read TGCGCCAGCAGCCAAGATATTAGCGGGGGGTTTTACATTCAGTACTTC.

This clonotype came up many times. The rearrangement uses TRBV20-1 and TRBJ1-6; D gene uncertain. Germline lookup yields CDR1 DFQATT and CDR2 SNEGSKA (reference sequence). CDR3 length equals 11 residues. The V end was cut by 7 bases, the J end by 12 bases, with 13 bases between. CDR3 sequence: CSGGEGEPLHF. DNA of the CDR3: TGCAGTGGCGGAGAGGGCGAACCCCTCCACTTT.

This clonotype was counted between two and nine times. The chain links TRBV4-2 to TRBJ2-5, with TRBD2 as a possible D gene (6 bases). V lost 0 bases to trimming and J lost 2 bases, with 10 bases between them. The CDR3 spans 15 residues. Germline V gene data show CDR1 as LGHNA and CDR2 as YNFKEQ. The chain's CDR3 is CASSQDRRGQETQYF. In DNA, the CDR3 is TGTGCCAGCAGCCAAGATAGGAGGGGACAAGAGACCCAGTACTTC.

The CDR3 DNA reads TGTGCCAGTAGACAAACAGGGGTCAGCAATCAGCCCCAGCATTTT. Protein product: CASRQTGVSNQPQHF. The genes are TRBV19 and TRBJ1-5; 7 nucleotides agree with TRBD1. This CDR3 contains 15 residues. Looked up from germline, CDR1 is LNHDA and CDR2 is SQIVND (reference sequence). Germline trimming cut 6 bases from V and 1 base from J; bases unmatched to any gene: 6.

The table lists this clonotype with many counts. This chain links TRBV20-1 with TRBJ2-1; 7 bases align to TRBD1. The CDR3 sequence is 16 residues long. The germline gives CDR1 DFQATT, CDR2 SNEGSKA (reference sequence). The V and J ends lost 4 bases and 4 bases, in that order; junction bases with no gene match: 13. The DNA for the CDR3 is TGCAGTGCTACAACTGACAGGGTTTGGAAGTACAATGAGCAGTTCTTC. Its translation is CSATTDRVWKYNEQFF.

This clonotype was seen a few times. V usage is TRBV7-6 and J usage is TRBJ1-1, with 9 nucleotides matching TRBD1. Trimming removed 4 bases from V and 3 bases from J; junction bases left unmatched: 9. Germline V gene lookup returns CDR1 SGHVS and CDR2 FNYEAQ. This CDR3 region has 16 residues. CDR3 loop: CASSSSGQGLHTEAFF. The CDR3 nucleotides read TGTGCCAGCAGCTCCTCGGGACAGGGACTACACACTGAAGCTTTCTTT.

This clonotype appeared a few times. The V and J genes are TRBV6-5 and TRBJ2-1; D is uncertain. Trimming shortened V by 0 bases and J by 4 bases, and 10 bases separated the two germline ends. CDR3 length: 15 amino acids. Per the germline V gene, CDR1 is MNHEY and CDR2 is SVGAGI. The CDR3, as DNA: TGTGCCAGCAGTTACTCGGCCTGGTCTTACAATGAGCAGTTCTTC. Protein product: CASSYSAWSYNEQFF.

This clonotype was counted many times. The genes are TRBV14 and TRBJ2-2; D call uncertain. The V gene's germline CDR1 is SGHDN and CDR2 FVKESK. Trimming pared 0 bases from V and 1 base from J, leaving 3 bases between. The CDR3 is 14 residues long. In DNA form, the CDR3 reads TGTGCCAGCAGCCAAGATCTGAACACCGGGGAGCTGTTTTTT. Its protein product is CASSQDLNTGELFF.

This clonotype has at least ten counts. This chain uses TRBV6-5 with TRBJ1-3; D unresolved. CDR3 length: 15 amino acids. CDR1 is MNHEY, CDR2 SVGAGI, per germline. V lost 0 bases to trimming and J lost 0 bases, with 6 bases between them. The DNA for the CDR3 is TGTGCCAGCAGTTACTCGGCAGCCTCTGGAAACACCATATATTTT. Translating it yields CASSYSAASGNTIYF.

This clonotype came up a few times. The genes are TRBV4-1 and TRBJ2-5, with D perhaps matching TRBD2 (7 bases). Per the germline V gene, CDR1 is MGHRA and CDR2 is YSYEKL. The CDR3 consists of 16 residues. V gave up 4 bases and J gave up 4 bases, with 19 bases separating them. In DNA, the CDR3 is TGCGCCAGCAGCCTCCCAGGGGCGGGAGCAGGAGAGACCCAGTACTTC. Translation: CASSLPGAGAGETQYF.

The chain has TRBV7-6 and TRBJ2-7, with 12 bases that match TRBD1. CDR3 size: 15 residues. Germline V CDR1 and CDR2: SGHVS, FNYEAQ. V gave up 5 bases and J gave up 4 bases; unmatched junction bases: 6. CDR3 sequence (DNA): TGTGCCAGCAGCACGGGGACAGGGGGCAAGTACGAGCAGTACTTC. Its translation: CASSTGTGGKYEQYF.

This clonotype was recorded many times. The CDR3, as DNA: TGTGCCCTTCTCCACAGCGCCGAAGAGACCCAGTACTTC. Amino acid sequence: CALLHSAEETQYF. The J gene is TRBJ2-5, the V gene TRBV6-5; D is uncertain. The V gene's germline CDR1 is MNHEY and CDR2 SVGAGI. The V end lost 11 bases, the J end lost 3 bases, and 16 bases lay between the germline ends. This CDR3 is 13 amino acids long.